Following are 14 T cell receptor beta chains from one sample sequenced in a study of tumor-infiltrating lymphocytes in primary liver carcinoma. Production of TCR beta cDNA used 400 to 650 ng total RNA together with a constant-region primer. ARM-PCR was slightly modified, and three nested multiplex PCR rounds with it gave rise to the TCR beta libraries. For around 10 cycles apiece, the opening two PCR rounds ran with TRBV1-TRBV30 forward primers and a C-beta reverse primer. TCRdb reprocessed the multiplex PCR reads with MiXCR, giving one entry per CDR3 protein. Of 310,000 or so distinct CDR3 sequences in the sample, almost 60% were seen once. In addition to blood RNA drawn from unsorted whole blood, germline DNA was extracted. The sequencing input was peripheral blood. Receptors originate from a woman in her thirties with primary liver carcinoma and hepatitis B virus infection.

As to this clonotype: Just one base apart from a much larger clone, this may be a read error. This chain uses TRBV29-1 with TRBJ2-6; possible D gene TRBD2, 6 bases. This CDR3 region has 17 residues. Germline V gene sequence: CDR1 SQVTM, CDR2 ANQGSEA. The CDR3 nucleotides are TGCGGCGTTGAGACACGCGGGGCTCAGGCTGGGGCCAACGTCCTGACTTTC. Amino acids: CGVETRGAQAGANVLTF.

V gene TRBV11-1 combines with J gene TRBJ2-7; 9 bases match TRBD1. CDR1 and CDR2 from the germline V gene are SGHAT and FQDESV (reference sequence). This CDR3 spans 16 amino acids. The CDR3 DNA sequence: TGTGTCAGTAGCCGCATCTCCGGGACAGGGTCCTACGAGCAGTACTTC. It translates to CVSSRISGTGSYEQYF.

Notes on this clonotype: Relative to the germline gene, one junction end is altered; a read error may explain this. The chain employs TRBV6-6 and TRBJ1-6, with 7 bases fitting TRBD1. Germline V gene sequence: CDR1 MNHNY, CDR2 SVGAGI (reference sequence). The CDR3 has 14 residues. CDR3 nucleotide sequence: TGTGCCAGCAGTTACTCAAACAGGGGCTCACCCCCCCACTTT. Protein product: CASSYSNRGSPPHF.

Notes on this clonotype: The conserved closing phenylalanine or tryptophan is absent in this CDR3, likely reflecting a read error. The rearrangement links TRBV10-3 to TRBJ2-2; D call uncertain. The CDR3 totals 13 residues. V gave up 8 bases and J gave up 3 bases, with 10 bases separating them. Germline V gives CDR1 ENHRY, CDR2 SYGVKD. CDR3 sequence: CAIASLDTGELFY. Written as DNA, the CDR3 is TGTGCCATCGCCTCGTTGGACACCGGGGAGCTGTTTTAT.

This clonotype was observed a handful of times. The chain recombines TRBV12-3 or TRBV12-4 with TRBJ1-5; unclear D gene. The germline V and J ends were trimmed by 3 bases and 5 bases, with 8 bases remaining between them. There are 13 residues in the CDR3. CDR3 protein: CASSLSVDQPQHF. The CDR3 DNA reads as TGTGCCAGCAGTTTGTCGGTAGATCAGCCCCAGCATTTT.

On this clonotype: A much larger clone sits a single nucleotide away, making a read error possible. The rearrangement joins TRBV6-5 to TRBJ2-3; 8 positions agree with TRBD2. The CDR3 has 15 residues. Germline-derived CDR1 and CDR2 are MNHEY and SVGAGI. The CDR3 coding sequence is TGTGCCAGCAGTCCAGCTAGCGGGTTCACAGATATGCAGTATTTT. Amino acid sequence: CASSPASGFTDMQYF.

The CDR3 spells CASSPHKPVQGDEQYF. The CDR3 region has the DNA TGCGCCAGCAGCCCCCATAAACCGGTACAGGGAGACGAGCAGTACTTC. V is TRBV4-1 and J is TRBJ2-7; a possible D gene is TRBD1 (6 bases). Trimming cost V 4 bases and J 5 bases, with 21 bases left between them. The length of the CDR3 is 16 residues. Looked up from germline, CDR1 is MGHRA and CDR2 is YSYEKL.

As regards this clonotype: The junction departs from germline at one end; a sequencing error may be responsible. The chain has TRBV4-2 and TRBJ2-7, with D maybe TRBD2 (6 bases). CDR1 LGHNA and CDR2 YNFKEQ come from the germline V gene. The CDR3 totals 13 residues. The CDR3 nucleotides are TGTGCCAGCAGCCAGGGGGGAGTCGTCGAGCAGTATTTC. Translating gives CASSQGGVVEQYF.

This chain joins TRBV7-9 and TRBJ2-2, with TRBD2 matching 7 bases. The CDR3 sequence is 16 residues long. Trimming removed 6 bases from V and 6 bases from J; junction bases left unmatched: 13. The germline gives CDR1 SEHNR, CDR2 FQNEAQ (reference sequence). In DNA, the CDR3 is TGTGCCAGCAGGCCAAGACTAGCCCTGTCTCCCGGGGAGCTGTTTTTT. This encodes CASRPRLALSPGELFF. The variable domain in full, completed from reference TRBV7-9 and TRBJ2-2, reads DTGVSQNPRHKITKRGQNVTFRCDPISEHNRLYWYRQTLGQGPEFLTYFQNEAQLEKSRLLSDRFSAERPKGSFSTLEIQRTEQGDSAMYLCASRPRLALSPGELFFGEGSRLTVL.

This clonotype was seen only a few times. The chain recombines TRBV10-3 with TRBJ2-3, with unresolved D. This CDR3 spans 17 amino acids. The V end was cut by 3 bases, the J end by 3 bases, with 19 bases between. Germline V gene sequence: CDR1 ENHRY, CDR2 SYGVKD. CDR3 in DNA: TGTGCCATCAGTGATCGGCTGGGTATTTCAGAGACAGATACGCAGTATTTT. Translation: CAISDRLGISETDTQYF.

The rearrangement links TRBV6-2 or TRBV6-3 to TRBJ2-2; no clear D gene. This CDR3 spans 16 amino acids. V gave up 2 bases and J gave up 3 bases, with 13 bases separating them. CDR1 is MNHEY, CDR2 SVGEGT, per germline. For the CDR3, the DNA is TGTGCCAGCAGTTACGCCGTCCTAGTGGACACCGGGGAGCTGTTTTTT. It codes for CASSYAVLVDTGELFF.

In its sample, this clonotype was seen many times. The chain combines TRBV29-1 with TRBJ1-2; tentatively, D is TRBD1 (5 bases). With 2 bases removed from V and 7 bases from J, the gap between germline ends came to 17 bases. This CDR3 contains 14 residues. The germline gives CDR1 SQVTM, CDR2 ANQGSEA. The CDR3 DNA reads as TGCAGCGTTGAAAAGCGGGGCGTGTATACTGGCTACACCTTC. It yields the protein CSVEKRGVYTGYTF. The whole variable domain, filled in from reference TRBV29-1 and TRBJ1-2, reads SAVISQKPSRDICQRGTSLTIQCQVDSQVTMMFWYRQQPGQSLTLIATANQGSEATYESGFVIDKFPISRPNLTFSTLTVSNMSPEDSSIYLCSVEKRGVYTGYTFGSGTRLTVV.

Points on this clonotype: A read error may explain this, as a much larger clone is one base away. The genes are TRBV4-2 and TRBJ2-3; 14 bases line up with TRBD2. With V trimmed by 3 bases and J by 8 bases, 10 bases remained unmatched. The CDR3 totals 17 residues. CDR1 is LGHNA and CDR2 is YNFKEQ in the germline V gene. CDR3 protein: CASSHTGTSGSPRTQYF. CDR3 nucleotide sequence: TGTGCCAGCAGCCACACCGGGACTAGCGGGAGCCCGCGTACGCAGTATTTT.

To note about this clonotype: A much larger clone lies a single base off, so this may be a read error. The genes are TRBV4-3 and TRBJ1-5; no clear D. The CDR3 consists of 14 residues. Germline lookup yields CDR1 LGHNA and CDR2 YSLEER. CDR3: CASSQAYSNRPQHF. The CDR3 coding sequence is TGCGCCAGCAGCCAAGCCTATAGCAATCGGCCCCAGCATTTT.